A single sample gave rise to the 27 T cell receptor beta chains below, sequenced in a study of CD8 T cells in ankylosing spondylitis. TCRdb ran MiXCR on the 5' RACE reads and lists one entry per CDR3 protein. The sample shows 150,000 to 200,000 distinct CDR3 sequences, approximately 12% of them seen only once. The specimen was blood, either unsorted or a sorted T cell fraction (not recorded which). Every receptor here comes from a female donor with ankylosing spondylitis or in good health (not recorded which).

This clonotype showed up many times. The chain has TRBV3-1 and TRBJ1-1; 7 bases fit TRBD1. There are 14 residues in the CDR3. V lost 6 bases to trimming and J lost 1 base; unmatched junction nucleotides: 5. Germline V gene lookup returns CDR1 LGHDT and CDR2 YNNKEL (reference sequence). CDR3 bases: TGTGCCAGCAGTCAGACAGGGCCGAACACTGAAGCTTTCTTT. Its protein product is CASSQTGPNTEAFF.

V usage is TRBV7-6 and J usage is TRBJ2-1; D may correspond to TRBD1 or TRBD2 (5 bases each). V gave up 0 bases and J gave up 7 bases, with 13 bases separating them. CDR1 SGHVS and CDR2 FNYEAQ come from the germline V gene. This CDR3 spans 15 amino acids. The CDR3 DNA follows: TGTGCCAGCAGCTTAGCGTATACAGAGGGGAATGAGCAGTTCTTC. Amino acid sequence: CASSLAYTEGNEQFF.

The genes are TRBV7-2 and TRBJ1-2; tentatively, D is TRBD1 (5 bases). CDR1 is SGHTA and CDR2 is FQGNSA in the germline V gene. The CDR3 is 11 residues long. V lost 4 bases and J 12 bases, leaving 12 bases between the germline ends. CDR3 in DNA: TGTGCCAGCAGCTCGCGGGGGATCCACACCTTC. It is translated as CASSSRGIHTF.

This clonotype showed up just a few times. The genes are TRBV30 and TRBJ1-2; TRBD1 agrees at 7 bases. The CDR3 consists of 13 residues. Trimming removed 5 bases from V and 5 bases from J; junction bases left unmatched: 8. Looked up from germline, CDR1 is GTSNPN and CDR2 is SVGIG (reference sequence). CDR3 amino acids: CAWDPGQLYGYTF. CDR3 coding DNA: TGTGCCTGGGACCCGGGACAGCTTTATGGCTACACCTTC.

This clonotype came up many times. V is TRBV6-2 or TRBV6-3 and J is TRBJ1-2; unclear D gene. The germline V and J ends were trimmed by 2 bases and 4 bases, with 8 bases remaining between them. Germline CDR1 and CDR2: MNHEY and SVGEGT. This CDR3 contains 13 residues. The CDR3 reads CASSYAPVYGYTF. The CDR3 nucleotides are TGTGCCAGCAGTTACGCCCCTGTCTATGGCTACACCTTC.

This clonotype was observed many times. V is TRBV3-1 and J is TRBJ1-1; D not certain. V was shortened by 0 bases and J by 4 bases, with 0 bases between the two germline ends. Looked up from germline, CDR1 is LGHDT and CDR2 is YNNKEL (reference sequence). The CDR3 has 11 residues. CDR3 residues: CASSQDTEAFF. The CDR3 coding sequence is TGTGCCAGCAGCCAAGACACTGAAGCTTTCTTT.

This clonotype was counted ten times or more. The rearrangement joins TRBV5-1 to TRBJ2-5; D remains unclear. Germline V gives CDR1 SGHRS, CDR2 YFSETQ. CDR3 length: 12 residues. V lost 5 bases and J 1 base, leaving 6 bases between the germline ends. CDR3 coding DNA: TGCGCCAGCAGTCATCGCCAAGAGACCCAGTACTTC. It codes for CASSHRQETQYF. The entire variable domain, with the rest obtained from reference TRBV5-1 and TRBJ2-5, is as follows: KAGVTQTPRYLIKTRGQQVTLSCSPISGHRSVSWYQQTPGQGLQFLFEYFSETQRNKGNFPGRFSGRQFSNSRSEMNVSTLELGDSALYLCASSHRQETQYFGPGTRLLVL.

This clonotype occurred many times. The chain recombines TRBV12-3 or TRBV12-4 with TRBJ1-6; a possible D gene is TRBD1 (6 bases). The CDR3 runs to 15 residues. The V end was cut by 4 bases, the J end by 7 bases, with 14 bases between. CDR3 in amino acids: CASSSQGGENSPLHF. The DNA of the CDR3 is TGTGCCAGCAGTTCCCAAGGGGGTGAAAATTCACCCCTCCACTTT.

There are many counts of this clonotype. This chain joins TRBV5-6 and TRBJ2-2; D not certain. V was shortened by 1 base and J by 0 bases, with 7 bases between the two germline ends. From germline, CDR1 is SGHDT and CDR2 YYEEEE. The CDR3 runs 15 residues. CDR3 bases: TGTGCCAGCAGCTTGCACAGACCGAACACCGGGGAGCTGTTTTTT. It is translated as CASSLHRPNTGELFF.

The sample holds many counts of this clonotype. This chain uses TRBV7-2 with TRBJ2-3, with D possibly matching TRBD2 (5 bases). Per germline, CDR1 SGHTA and CDR2 FQGNSA. Trimming left V 5 bases short and J 4 bases short, with 19 bases between. The length of the CDR3 is 16 residues. This CDR3 is CASSPRRLDSADTQYF. CDR3 nucleotide sequence: TGTGCCAGCAGCCCCCGGAGGTTGGACTCGGCAGATACGCAGTATTTT.

This clonotype was picked up many times. The J gene is TRBJ2-1, the V gene TRBV7-6; maybe TRBD1 (5 bases). The CDR3 runs 13 residues. Per germline, CDR1 SGHVS and CDR2 FNYEAQ. V lost 10 bases and J lost 2, with 12 bases in between. The CDR3 sequence: CATQGWAYNEQFF. CDR3 bases: TGTGCCACGCAGGGCTGGGCCTACAATGAGCAGTTCTTC.

In its sample, this clonotype was seen many times. The J gene is TRBJ2-3, the V gene TRBV9; TRBD1 matches at 11 bases. The V gene's germline CDR1 is SGDLS and CDR2 YYNGEE. The CDR3 runs 15 residues. Germline trimming cut 3 bases from V and 3 bases from J; bases unmatched to any gene: 3. CDR3 DNA: TGTGCCAGCAGCGCGGACAGGGGGCGAACAGATACGCAGTATTTT. Encoded protein: CASSADRGRTDTQYF.

In this sample, this clonotype turned up many times. The genes are TRBV5-1 and TRBJ1-1; D unclear. CDR1 is SGHRS and CDR2 is YFSETQ in the germline V gene. Trimming cost V 4 bases and J 5 bases, with 12 bases left between them. The CDR3 has 13 amino acids. CDR3 protein: CASSPPVRTEAFF. The CDR3 bases are TGCGCCAGCAGCCCCCCGGTGCGGACTGAAGCTTTCTTT.

This clonotype has a count of ten or more. The V and J genes are TRBV7-9 and TRBJ2-1, with D possibly TRBD1 on 6 matching bases. The CDR3 length is 15 residues. The ends were cut back, 1 base at V and 9 bases at J, with 16 bases in the middle. Germline values: CDR1 SEHNR, CDR2 FQNEAQ (reference sequence). This chain's CDR3 is CASSLVVGGNSEQFF. The CDR3 DNA is TGTGCCAGCAGCTTAGTGGTAGGGGGTAATTCTGAGCAGTTCTTC. Looking up the rest from reference TRBV7-9 and TRBJ2-1 gives the full variable domain: DTGVSQNPRHKITKRGQNVTFRCDPISEHNRLYWYRQTLGQGPEFLTYFQNEAQLEKSRLLSDRFSAERPKGSFSTLEIQRTEQGDSAMYLCASSLVVGGNSEQFFGPGTRLTVL.

The chain employs TRBV5-1 and TRBJ2-7; D possibly uses TRBD1 or TRBD2 (6 bases each). V lost 4 bases and J 6 bases, leaving 17 bases between the germline ends. Germline V lookup: CDR1 SGHRS, CDR2 YFSETQ. The CDR3 is made up of 14 amino acids. The CDR3 region has the DNA TGCGCCAGCAGCCGAGGAGGGACAACCCCCGAGCAGTACTTC. This sequence encodes CASSRGGTTPEQYF.

This clonotype was observed at least ten times. The chain recombines TRBV20-1 with TRBJ1-2, with 8 bases identical to TRBD1. V lost 5 bases to trimming and J lost 4 bases; unmatched junction nucleotides: 6. The germline gives CDR1 DFQATT, CDR2 SNEGSKA (reference sequence). The CDR3 is made up of 13 amino acids. CDR3 DNA: TGCAGTGCTTTACTAACAGGGGGCTATGGCTACACCTTC. Translated: CSALLTGGYGYTF.

This clonotype was detected only once. This sequence joins TRBV30 and TRBJ1-5, with D uncertain. V lost 0 bases and J 1 base, leaving 4 bases between the germline ends. The CDR3 totals 13 residues. Per the germline V gene, CDR1 is GTSNPN and CDR2 is SVGIG (reference sequence). CDR3 sequence: CAWSVSSNQPQHF. For the CDR3, the DNA is TGTGCCTGGAGTGTAAGCAGCAATCAGCCCCAGCATTTT.

The chain couples TRBV30 to TRBJ1-2, with D perhaps matching TRBD1 (5 bases). The CDR3 has 14 amino acids. Germline V gene data show CDR1 as GTSNPN and CDR2 as SVGIG (reference sequence). The V end was cut by 2 bases, the J end by 8 bases, with 18 bases between. CDR3 in DNA: TGTGCCTGGAGTACGCCCGGGGGTTTCTGGGGCTACACCTTC. Encoded protein: CAWSTPGGFWGYTF.

This clonotype was recorded many times. The rearrangement uses TRBV29-1 and TRBJ2-1; 12 bases agree with TRBD2. V was pared by 7 bases and J by 7 bases, with 8 bases of the junction left unmatched. Germline V gives CDR1 SQVTM, CDR2 ANQGSEA. This CDR3 comprises 14 residues. CDR3 bases: TGCAGCGCCCTGGGACTAGCGGGTCAAAATGAGCAGTTCTTC. Its translation is CSALGLAGQNEQFF.

This chain uses TRBV7-8 with TRBJ2-1; TRBD1 matches at 8 bases. CDR1 SGHVS and CDR2 FQNEAQ come from the germline V gene. Trimming removed 4 bases from V and 8 bases from J; junction bases left unmatched: 4. The CDR3 is 13 residues long. CDR3 DNA sequence: TGTGCCAGCAGCTCGGACAGGGATTATGAGCAGTTCTTC. This gives the protein CASSSDRDYEQFF.

This clonotype was detected ten times or more. The rearrangement uses TRBV5-1 and TRBJ2-3; TRBD2 is a possible D gene (5 bases). The CDR3 runs 13 residues. The germline V and J ends were trimmed by 4 bases and 0 bases, with 6 bases remaining between them. Germline CDR1 and CDR2: SGHRS and YFSETQ. The CDR3 loop reads CASSRTSTDTQYF. The CDR3 region has the DNA TGCGCCAGCAGCAGGACTAGCACAGATACGCAGTATTTT.

Here the CDR3 reads CASSHNQGNTIYF. CDR3 nucleotides: TGTGCCAGCAGCCATAACCAGGGAAACACCATATATTTT. The V call is TRBV3-1, the J call TRBJ1-3, with D unresolved. Germline CDR1 reads LGHDT; CDR2 reads YNNKEL (reference sequence). The CDR3 totals 13 residues. Trimming shortened V by 3 bases and J by 4 bases, and 7 bases separated the two germline ends.

The chain employs TRBV7-2 and TRBJ2-1, with 9 nucleotides matching TRBD2. Germline CDR1 is SGHTA and CDR2 is FQGNSA. The CDR3 totals 14 residues. V shed 1 base and J 9 bases; nucleotides not matched to a gene: 4. The CDR3 loop is CASSLGPSGIEQFF. In DNA form, the CDR3 reads TGTGCCAGCAGCTTAGGGCCTAGCGGGATTGAGCAGTTCTTC.

Comment on this clonotype: One junction end does not reproduce the germline sequence, and a read error may be involved. CDR3 residues: CAGSGRGRQETQYF. The CDR3 DNA follows: TGTGCCGGCAGTGGACGGGGACGCCAAGAGACCCAGTACTTC. The V gene is TRBV12-3 or TRBV12-4, the J gene TRBJ2-5, with D possibly being TRBD1 or TRBD2 (5 bases each). The CDR3 has 14 amino acids.

In this sample, this clonotype turned up many times. This chain connects TRBV12-3 or TRBV12-4 to TRBJ2-7, with D unresolved. The V gene lost 2 bases and the J gene lost 6 bases, with 8 bases spanning the gap. CDR3 length equals 12 residues. The CDR3 bases are TGTGCCAGCAGTTTAATCCAGCGCGAGCAGTACTTC. Translating gives CASSLIQREQYF.

This clonotype was detected ten times or more. The CDR3 is CASRASYEQYF. In DNA, the CDR3 is TGTGCCAGCAGGGCATCCTACGAGCAGTACTTC. The chain is built from TRBV12-3 or TRBV12-4 and TRBJ2-7; D not resolved. With 6 bases removed from V and 1 base from J, the gap between germline ends came to 4 bases. The CDR3 has 11 residues.

There are many counts of this clonotype. The chain employs TRBV27 and TRBJ2-1, with unresolved D. Trimming removed 1 base from V and 7 bases from J, with 8 bases in between. CDR3 size: 13 residues. CDR1 MNHEY and CDR2 SMNVEV come from the germline V gene (reference sequence). CDR3 nucleotide sequence: TGTGCCAGCAGTTTATTACCGAGGAATGAGCAGTTCTTC. Protein product: CASSLLPRNEQFF.